This T cell receptor beta chain is drawn from a study of blood T cells in healthy people across ages. Findings and caveats of the study: The study found more naive CD4+ cells and higher diversity in long-lived than aged donors. TCR beta diversity was tightly associated with the proportion of naive T cells.

The germline gives CDR1 SGHRS, CDR2 YFSETQ. The V end lost 7 bases, the J end lost 4 bases, and 14 bases lay between the germline ends. The CDR3 sequence is 14 residues long. This clonotype was picked up a small number of times. The antigen is undetermined. It was with a sample-barcoded 5' primer and a J-beta primer mix that a second PCR of about 7 to 12 cycles was run. TCRdb processed the 5' RACE reads anew with MiXCR; each CDR3 protein has one entry. Of some 880,000 distinct CDR3 sequences detected, approximately 35% appear once; the ten largest clones hold roughly 13%. There were at least 5 micrograms of total RNA extracted from every sample.

Sequenced input: blood. The V gene is TRBV5-1, the J gene TRBJ2-2; tentatively, D is TRBD1 or TRBD2 (6 bases each). The source is a man between 18 and 29 years old in good health. The CDR3 region has the DNA TGCGCCAGCGAAGGGGGGCCCGGCACCGGGGAGCTGTTTTTT. This sequence encodes CASEGGPGTGELFF.